The clone carrying this T cell receptor (beta chain) was recorded once. Antigen: not known. V was clipped by 4 bases and J by 3 bases, with 6 bases between them. The CDR3 sequence is 12 residues long. CDR1 and CDR2 (germline): SNHLY, FYNNEI. Amplified TCR beta CDR3 regions came from RNA transcripts. The TCR CDR3 first-round RT-PCR relied on the HTBI primer set. TCRdb reprocessed the multiplex PCR reads with MiXCR, giving one entry per CDR3 protein. This table has around 700,000 distinct CDR3 sequences, under 20% appearing once. This specimen comes from a study of T cells in Graves' hyperthyroidism and ophthalmopathy. The hyperthyroidism patients had all been newly diagnosed, and their disease duration was under 2 months. Their ages ranged from 18 to 65 years. Source material for PBMCs was about 10 ml fresh peripheral blood. Overall study results and limits: Blood also held most thyroid clonotypes expanded beyond 0.001. The model made its ophthalmopathy prediction, and onset followed a median approximately six months later.

Sequenced material: blood. This TCR derives from a woman between 45 and 65 years old with Graves' hyperthyroidism that later progressed to Graves' ophthalmopathy. The chain couples TRBV2 to TRBJ2-5; D ambiguous. The CDR3 sequence: CASSVLEETQYF. In nucleotides, the CDR3 is TGTGCCAGCAGTGTATTGGAAGAGACCCAGTACTTC.